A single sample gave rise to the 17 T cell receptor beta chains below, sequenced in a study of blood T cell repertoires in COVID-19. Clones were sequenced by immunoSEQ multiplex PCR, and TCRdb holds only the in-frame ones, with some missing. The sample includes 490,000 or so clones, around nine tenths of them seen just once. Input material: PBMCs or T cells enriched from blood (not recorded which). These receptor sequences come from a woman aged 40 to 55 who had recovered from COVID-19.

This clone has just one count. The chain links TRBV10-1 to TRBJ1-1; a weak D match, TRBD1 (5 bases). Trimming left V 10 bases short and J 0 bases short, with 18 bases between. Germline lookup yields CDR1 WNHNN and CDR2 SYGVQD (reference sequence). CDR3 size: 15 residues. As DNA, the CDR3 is TGCGCCAACTCCGGGGGGTGGGGAATGAACACTGAAGCTTTCTTT. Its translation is CANSGGWGMNTEAFF.

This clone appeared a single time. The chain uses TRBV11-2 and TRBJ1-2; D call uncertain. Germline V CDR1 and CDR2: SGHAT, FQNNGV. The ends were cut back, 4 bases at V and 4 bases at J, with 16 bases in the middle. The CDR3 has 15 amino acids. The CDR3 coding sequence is TGTGCCAGCAGCTCCCGGGTTACTCGAGGCTATGGCTACACCTTC. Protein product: CASSSRVTRGYGYTF.

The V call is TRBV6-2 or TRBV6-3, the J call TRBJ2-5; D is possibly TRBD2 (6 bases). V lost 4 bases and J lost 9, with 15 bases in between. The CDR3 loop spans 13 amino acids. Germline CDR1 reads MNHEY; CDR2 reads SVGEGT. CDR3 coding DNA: TGTGCCAGCAGTTTCGACCGAAGGAGGGCCCAGTACTTC. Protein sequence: CASSFDRRRAQYF.

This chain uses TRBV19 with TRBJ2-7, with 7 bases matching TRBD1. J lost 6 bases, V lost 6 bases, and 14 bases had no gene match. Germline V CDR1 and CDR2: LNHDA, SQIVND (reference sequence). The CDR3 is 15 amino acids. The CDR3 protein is CASRPQGFGPLEQYF. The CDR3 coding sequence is TGTGCCAGTAGGCCACAGGGGTTTGGCCCTCTCGAGCAGTACTTC.

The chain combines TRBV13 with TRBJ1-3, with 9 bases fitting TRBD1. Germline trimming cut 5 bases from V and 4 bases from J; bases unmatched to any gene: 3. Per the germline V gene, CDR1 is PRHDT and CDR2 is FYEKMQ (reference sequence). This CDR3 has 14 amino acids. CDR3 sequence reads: CASSTGTGGNTIYF. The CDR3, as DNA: TGTGCCAGCAGCACCGGGACAGGGGGAAACACCATATATTTT. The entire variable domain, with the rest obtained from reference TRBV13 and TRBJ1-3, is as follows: AAGVIQSPRHLIKEKRETATLKCYPIPRHDTVYWYQQGPGQDPQFLISFYEKMQSDKGSIPDRFSAQQFSDYHSELNMSSLELGDSALYFCASSTGTGGNTIYFGEGSWLTVV.

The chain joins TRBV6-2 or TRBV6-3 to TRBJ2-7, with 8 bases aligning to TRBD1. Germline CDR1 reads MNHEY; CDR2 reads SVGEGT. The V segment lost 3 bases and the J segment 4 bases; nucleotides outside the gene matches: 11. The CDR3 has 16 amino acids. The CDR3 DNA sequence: TGTGCCAGCAGTTATATTGACAGGGGAACTCCGTACGAGCAGTACTTC. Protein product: CASSYIDRGTPYEQYF.

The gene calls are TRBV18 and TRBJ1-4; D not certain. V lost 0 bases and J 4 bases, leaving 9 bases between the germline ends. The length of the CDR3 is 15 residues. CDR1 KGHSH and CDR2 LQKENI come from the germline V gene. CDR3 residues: CASSPPGRNNEKLFF. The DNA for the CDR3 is TGTGCCAGCTCACCACCGGGCCGGAATAATGAAAAACTGTTTTTT.

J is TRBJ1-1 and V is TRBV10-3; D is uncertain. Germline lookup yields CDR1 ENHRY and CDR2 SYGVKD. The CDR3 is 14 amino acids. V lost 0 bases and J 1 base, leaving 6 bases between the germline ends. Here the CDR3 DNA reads TGTGCCATCAGTGAGTCGAACGGGAACACTGAAGCTTTCTTT. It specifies CAISESNGNTEAFF.

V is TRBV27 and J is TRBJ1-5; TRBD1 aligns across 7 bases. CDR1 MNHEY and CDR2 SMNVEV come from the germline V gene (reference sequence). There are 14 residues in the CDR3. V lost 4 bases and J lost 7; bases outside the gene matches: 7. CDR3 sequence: CASSYVPRGQPQHF. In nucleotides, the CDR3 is TGTGCCAGCAGTTATGTCCCCAGGGGGCAGCCCCAGCATTTT.

Written as DNA, the CDR3 is TGTGCCAGCACCCCGGGACTAGCGGGAGGTGGGGACACCGGGGAGCTGTTTTTT. Its translation is CASTPGLAGGGDTGELFF. V gene TRBV7-2 combines with J gene TRBJ2-2; TRBD2 agrees at 15 bases. J lost 3 bases, V lost 7 bases, and 9 bases had no gene match. Per germline, CDR1 SGHTA and CDR2 FQGNSA. The length of the CDR3 is 18 residues.

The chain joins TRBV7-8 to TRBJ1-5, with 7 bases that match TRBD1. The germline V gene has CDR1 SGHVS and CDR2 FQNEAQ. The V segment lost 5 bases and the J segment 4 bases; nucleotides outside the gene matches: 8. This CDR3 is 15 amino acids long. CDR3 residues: CASSPRGTENQPQHF. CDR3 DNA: TGTGCCAGCAGCCCCCGCGGGACAGAAAATCAGCCCCAGCATTTT.

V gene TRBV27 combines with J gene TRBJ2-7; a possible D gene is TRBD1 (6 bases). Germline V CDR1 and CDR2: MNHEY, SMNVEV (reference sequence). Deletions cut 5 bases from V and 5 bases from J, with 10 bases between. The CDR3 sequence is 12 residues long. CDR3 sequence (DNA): TGTGCCAGCAGTCCACAGGGTCACGAGCAGTACTTC. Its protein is CASSPQGHEQYF.

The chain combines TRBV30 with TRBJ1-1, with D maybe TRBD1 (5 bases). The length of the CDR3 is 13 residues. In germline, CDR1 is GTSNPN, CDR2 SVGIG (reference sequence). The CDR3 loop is CARRGGANTEAFF. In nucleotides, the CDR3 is TGTGCGCGAAGAGGAGGGGCGAACACTGAAGCTTTCTTT.

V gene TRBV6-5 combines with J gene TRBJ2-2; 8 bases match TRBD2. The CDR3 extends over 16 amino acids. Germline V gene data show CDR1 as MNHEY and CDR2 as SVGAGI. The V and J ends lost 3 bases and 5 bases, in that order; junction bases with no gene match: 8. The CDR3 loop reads CASSYGAGGQTGELFF. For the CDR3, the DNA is TGTGCCAGCAGTTATGGGGCGGGAGGACAGACCGGGGAGCTGTTTTTT.

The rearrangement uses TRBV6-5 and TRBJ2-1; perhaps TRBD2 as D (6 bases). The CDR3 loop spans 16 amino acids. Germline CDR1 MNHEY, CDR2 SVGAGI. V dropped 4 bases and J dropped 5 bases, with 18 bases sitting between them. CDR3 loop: CASSWVGGGSHNEQFF. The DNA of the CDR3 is TGTGCCAGCAGTTGGGTCGGGGGAGGTTCTCACAATGAGCAGTTCTTC.

In nucleotides, the CDR3 is TGTGCCAGCAGCGTAGCAACGGGAGCGGACACCGGGGAGCTGTTTTTT. This sequence encodes CASSVATGADTGELFF. V gene TRBV9 combines with J gene TRBJ2-2; the D gene is possibly TRBD2 (6 bases). Looked up from germline, CDR1 is SGDLS and CDR2 is YYNGEE. Trimming shortened V by 0 bases and J by 3 bases, and 12 bases separated the two germline ends. The CDR3 runs to 16 residues.

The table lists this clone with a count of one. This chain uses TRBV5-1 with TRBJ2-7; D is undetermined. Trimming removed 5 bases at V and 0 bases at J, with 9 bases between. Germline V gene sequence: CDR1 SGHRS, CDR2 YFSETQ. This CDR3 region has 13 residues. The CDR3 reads CASRQFSSYEQYF. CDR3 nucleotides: TGCGCCAGCAGACAGTTCTCCTCCTACGAGCAGTACTTC.